The clone carrying this T cell receptor (beta chain) has a handful of counts. The PCR was carried out with 60 Vbeta primers and 13 Jbeta primers. The method was immunoSEQ multiplex PCR; TCRdb's version includes in-frame clones alone and lacks a portion of them. The repertoire includes approximately 100,000 clones, approximately 64% of them detected once, and 3.2% sits in the top ten. This sample stems from a study of cytomegalovirus exposure and HLA in healthy donors. There are 14 residues in the CDR3. Germline V gene data show CDR1 as SGHNT and CDR2 as YYREEE (reference sequence). V dropped 0 bases and J dropped 2 bases, with 7 bases sitting between them.

The chain couples TRBV5-4 to TRBJ2-3; D is uncertain. This clonotype was sampled from a man aged 60 to 75 in good health and CMV-seronegative. The sample was PBMCs. The CDR3 DNA follows: TGTGCCAGCAGCTTGGACTCAAACACAGATACGCAGTATTTT. Its translation is CASSLDSNTDTQYF.